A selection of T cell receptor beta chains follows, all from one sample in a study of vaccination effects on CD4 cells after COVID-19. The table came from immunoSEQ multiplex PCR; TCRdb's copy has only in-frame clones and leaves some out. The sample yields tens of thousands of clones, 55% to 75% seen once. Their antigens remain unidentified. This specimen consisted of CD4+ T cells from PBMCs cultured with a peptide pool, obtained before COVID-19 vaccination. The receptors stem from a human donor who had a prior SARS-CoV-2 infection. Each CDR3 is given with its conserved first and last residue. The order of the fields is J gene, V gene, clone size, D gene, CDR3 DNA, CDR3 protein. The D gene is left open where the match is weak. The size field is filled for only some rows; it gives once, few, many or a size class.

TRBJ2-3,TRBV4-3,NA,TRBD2,TGCGCCAGCAGCCAAGATTTGCGAGGTGCTAGCGGGAGTAGGGATACGCAGTATTTT,CASSQDLRGASGSRDTQYF
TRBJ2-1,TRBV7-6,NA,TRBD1,TGTGCCAGCAGCCCGACAGGGCGGCAGTTTAGTGAGCAGTTCTTC,CASSPTGRQFSEQFF
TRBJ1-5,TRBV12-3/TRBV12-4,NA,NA,TGTGCCAGCAGTTATAGCAATCAGCCCCAGCATTTT,CASSYSNQPQHF
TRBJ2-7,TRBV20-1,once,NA,TGCAGTGCTAGTACGGATATAGGGGCTGTGCGCGAGCAGTACTTC,CSASTDIGAVREQYF
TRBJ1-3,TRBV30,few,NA,TGTGCCTGGATGCACAGATCCTCTGGAAACACCATATATTTT,CAWMHRSSGNTIYF
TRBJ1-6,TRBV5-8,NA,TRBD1,TGTGCCAGCAGCCAAAGACAGGGTGATTCACCCCTCCACTTT,CASSQRQGDSPLHF
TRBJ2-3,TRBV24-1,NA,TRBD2,TGTGCCACCAGTGATTACACCAGGACAACTAGCGGGAGCAGTGATACGCAGTATTTT,CATSDYTRTTSGSSDTQYF
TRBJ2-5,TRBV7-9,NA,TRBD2,TGTGCCAGCAGCTTCAATTTAGCGGGCCAAGAGACCCAGTACTTC,CASSFNLAGQETQYF
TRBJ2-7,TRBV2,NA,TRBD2,TGTGCCAGCAGTGGCGGGACTAGCGGGAGCGCAACCTACGAGCAGTACTTC,CASSGGTSGSATYEQYF
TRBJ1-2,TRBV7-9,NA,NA,TGTGCCAGCAGCCCGGGCCTCTATGGCTACACCTTC,CASSPGLYGYTF
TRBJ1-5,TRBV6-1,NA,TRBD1,TGTGCCAGCAGTGAACGCCTCTTGACAGGGGTAAACGGCAATCAGCCCCAGCATTTT,CASSERLLTGVNGNQPQHF
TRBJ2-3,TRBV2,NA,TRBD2,TGTGCCAGCAGTGAACTACTAGCGAACACAGATACGCAGTATTTT,CASSELLANTDTQYF
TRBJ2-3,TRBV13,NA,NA,TGTGCCAGCAGCTTAGGCCTAATGGGGGGGGCGGATACGCAGTATTTT,CASSLGLMGGADTQYF
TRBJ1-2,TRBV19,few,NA,TGTGCCAGTAGTCAGACAGGAGCTTATGGCTACACCTTC,CASSQTGAYGYTF
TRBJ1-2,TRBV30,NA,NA,TGTGCCTGGACGCCCGGACCGGGACATCATTACACCTTC,CAWTPGPGHHYTF
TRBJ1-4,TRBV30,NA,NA,TGTGCCTGGAGTGCCCAGGGACCAAGTAATGAAAAACTGTTTTTT,CAWSAQGPSNEKLFF
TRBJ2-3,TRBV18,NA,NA,TGTGCCAGCTCACCGGGCAGGAACCTCATCACAGATACGCAGTATTTT,CASSPGRNLITDTQYF
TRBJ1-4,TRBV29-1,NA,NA,TGCAGCGTTGTTGCAGGGGTTGGACTGTTTTTT,CSVVAGVGLFF
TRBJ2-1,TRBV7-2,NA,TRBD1,TGTGCCAGCAGCCGGCAGGGGGCAGATGAGCAGTTCTTC,CASSRQGADEQFF
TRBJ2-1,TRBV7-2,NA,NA,TGTGCCAGCAGCTCTGGAGAGGGGGGGGCATACAATGAGCAGTTCTTC,CASSSGEGGAYNEQFF
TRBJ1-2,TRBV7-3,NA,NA,TGTGCCAGCAGCTTAGGGGCAGGGGATGGCTACACCTTC,CASSLGAGDGYTF
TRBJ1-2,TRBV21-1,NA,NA,TGTGCCAGCAGCAAAGCACAGGGAGGGCGGGGGTATGGCTACACCTTC,CASSKAQGGRGYGYTF
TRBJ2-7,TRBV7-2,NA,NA,TGTGCCAGCAGCTTAGGGTATAGGGAATACGAGCAGTACTTC,CASSLGYREYEQYF
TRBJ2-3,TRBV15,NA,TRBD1,TGTGCCACCAGCAGAGATCCAGGGGGCTATGGGACGCAGTATTTT,CATSRDPGGYGTQYF
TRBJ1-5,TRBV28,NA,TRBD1,TGTGCCAGCAGTTTCGCAGGGGGGAACAATCAGCCCCAGCATTTT,CASSFAGGNNQPQHF
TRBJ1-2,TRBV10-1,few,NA,TGCGCCAGCAGTGAGGGGAGCCTCACGGGGGGCTACACCTTC,CASSEGSLTGGYTF
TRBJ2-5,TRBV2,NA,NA,TGTGCCAGCAACTTAGCGGCCGAAGAGACCCAGTACTTC,CASNLAAEETQYF
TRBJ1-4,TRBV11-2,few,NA,TGTGCCAGCAGCTTGGGGACGGGGTGGGATGAAAAACTGTTTTTT,CASSLGTGWDEKLFF
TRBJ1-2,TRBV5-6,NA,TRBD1,TGTGCCAGCAGCTTACCGGGACAGGGTGACGGCTACACCTTC,CASSLPGQGDGYTF
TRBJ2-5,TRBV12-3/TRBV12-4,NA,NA,TGTGCCAGCAGTTTAAACAGGCAAGAGACCCAGTACTTC,CASSLNRQETQYF